Sequencing of this T cell receptor (beta chain) was carried out in a study of regulatory T cells in long-lasting Graves disease. Trimming pared 1 base from V and 4 bases from J, leaving 7 bases between. Germline loops: CDR1 MGHDK, CDR2 SYGVNS. The CDR3 contains 13 residues. In this sample, this clonotype turned up many times. CDR3 regions were amplified by Arm-PCR using iRepertoire HTBI primers to build TCR beta libraries. A single record per CDR3 protein comes from TCRdb applying MiXCR to the multiplex PCR reads. The sample records fewer than 600,000 distinct CDR3 sequences, roughly 22% being singletons. Time point specified: persistent/refractory GD, antithyroid drugs over 5 years with positive TRAb. Isolated PBMC RNA provided the starting material for the TCR library.

This TCR derives from a female donor with Graves disease. The rearrangement joins TRBV25-1 to TRBJ1-1, with D unclear. The specimen comprised peripheral blood mononuclear cells (PBMCs), sampled when the disease was refractory, from a patient treated with antithyroid drugs. Here the CDR3 reads CASSEFDTTEAFF. Written as DNA, the CDR3 is TGTGCCAGCAGTGAATTTGACACCACTGAAGCTTTCTTT.